This T cell receptor beta chain was observed in a study of blood T cells in healthy people across ages. Primed by a sample-barcoded 5' primer and a J-beta primer mix, a second PCR proceeded for about 6 to 11 cycles. A template-switch adaptor containing 12 random nucleotides labeled each cDNA molecule. TCRdb reprocessed the 5' RACE reads with MiXCR, giving one entry per CDR3 protein. The sample includes some 290,000 distinct CDR3 sequences, less than 30% of them seen just once. This clonotype was seen at least ten times. Germline V gene sequence: CDR1 SNHLY, CDR2 FYNNEI. CDR3 length: 15 residues. Trimming at V came to 2 bases and at J to 0 bases, leaving 3 bases not matched to a gene. Isolated PBMCs totaled at least 6 million in each sample.

The TCR was taken from a woman aged 70-85 years in good health. V usage is TRBV2 and J usage is TRBJ2-7; 8 bases line up with TRBD2. The sequencing sample was made of blood. The CDR3 DNA reads TGTGCCAGCAGTGAATCGGGGGGGAGCTCCTACGAGCAGTACTTC. Protein sequence: CASSESGGSSYEQYF.